The rows below give T cell receptor beta chains drawn from one sample of a study of tumor and adjacent non-tumor tissue in lung cancer. TCRdb reprocessed the multiplex PCR reads with MiXCR, giving one entry per CDR3 protein. The sample holds 60,000 to 70,000 distinct CDR3 sequences, more than 75% seen once. Sequences were obtained from distant non-tumor lung tissue. Receptors originate from a man in his 60s with non-small cell lung cancer. Each CDR3 is given with its conserved first and last residue. A D gene is named only where the DNA matches it firmly. Size is omitted from some rows. Given values are once, few, many or a class for expanded clones.

J: TRBJ2-4
V: TRBV6-5
size: .
D: .
length: 15
CDR3: CAGSCNRGSGNIQYF
DNA: TGTGCCGGCAGTTGCAACCGGGGTTCGGGGAACATTCAATACTTC

J: TRBJ1-2
V: TRBV20-1
size: many
D: .
length: 15
CDR3: CSARAQERGPYGYTF
DNA: TGCAGTGCTAGAGCCCAAGAAAGGGGACCCTATGGCTACACCTTC

J: TRBJ1-6
V: TRBV20-1
size: .
D: TRBD1
length: 14
CDR3: CSVPLGQSNSPLHF
DNA: TGCAGTGTTCCCCTGGGACAGTCGAATTCACCCCTCCACTTT

J: TRBJ2-3
V: TRBV6-1
size: .
D: .
length: 16
CDR3: CVSRLGAPSSTDTQYF
DNA: TGTGTCAGCAGATTGGGAGCGCCATCGAGCACAGATACGCAGTATTTT

J: TRBJ1-6
V: TRBV28
size: .
D: TRBD1
length: 16
CDR3: CASSIPGGRYNSPLHF
DNA: TGTGCCAGCAGTATACCAGGGGGGCGATATAATTCACCCCTCCACTTT

J: TRBJ2-1
V: TRBV11-2
size: few
D: .
length: 13
CDR3: CASSLADSNEQFF
DNA: TGTGCCAGCAGCTTAGCGGACTCCAATGAGCAGTTCTTC

J: TRBJ2-1
V: TRBV12-3/TRBV12-4
size: .
D: TRBD2
length: 15
CDR3: CASCLPQRDHNEHFF
DNA: TGTGCCAGCTGTCTCCCTCAGCGGGACCACAATGAGCATTTTTTC

J: TRBJ1-4
V: TRBV29-1
size: once
D: .
length: 11
CDR3: CSAPENGKMFF
DNA: TGCAGCGCTCCGGAGAATGGAAAAATGTTCTTT

J: TRBJ2-7
V: TRBV10-2
size: medium-sized
D: .
length: 14
CDR3: CASSDGGNPYEQYF
DNA: TGCGCCAGCAGTGACGGAGGGAACCCCTACGAGCAGTACTTC

J: TRBJ1-4
V: TRBV12-3/TRBV12-4
size: .
D: .
length: 15
CDR3: CASSFHRGPNEKLFF
DNA: TGTGCCAGCAGTTTTCACCGGGGTCCTAATGAAAAACTGTTTTTT

J: TRBJ2-1
V: TRBV4-1
size: .
D: TRBD2
length: 19
CDR3: CASSHPGLAGGPRYNEQFF
DNA: TGCGCCAGCAGCCATCCGGGACTAGCGGGAGGGCCAAGGTACAATGAGCAGTTCTTC

J: TRBJ1-2
V: TRBV29-1
size: .
D: .
length: 12
CDR3: CIVAGVDYSYTF
DNA: TGCATCGTTGCGGGCGTCGACTATAGCTACACCTTC

J: TRBJ2-7
V: TRBV6-2/TRBV6-3
size: .
D: TRBD2
length: 18
CDR3: CASSYTISGSVGFGKQYF
DNA: TGTGCCAGCAGTTACACGATTAGCGGGAGTGTCGGGTTCGGCAAGCAGTACTTC

J: TRBJ1-2
V: TRBV6-5
size: .
D: .
length: 15
CDR3: CASSYDGPGAGAYTF
DNA: TGTGCTAGCAGTTACGACGGGCCAGGCGCTGGGGCCTACACCTTC

J: TRBJ2-1
V: TRBV5-1
size: .
D: TRBD1
length: 17
CDR3: CASSFSFRDSSYNERFF
DNA: TGCGCCAGTAGCTTCTCTTTCCGGGACAGCTCCTACAATGAGCGGTTCTTC

J: TRBJ2-7
V: TRBV6-5
size: many
D: TRBD1
length: 14
CDR3: CASRDTGGGYEQYF
DNA: TGTGCCAGCAGAGATACAGGGGGCGGGTACGAGCAGTACTTC

J: TRBJ1-1
V: TRBV7-9
size: many
D: .
length: 14
CDR3: CASSWWTSNTEAFF
DNA: TGTGCCAGCAGCTGGTGGACATCTAACACTGAAGCTTTCTTT

J: TRBJ1-1
V: TRBV11-1
size: .
D: .
length: 13
CDR3: CASSLLPGAEAFF
DNA: TGTGCCAGCAGCTTATTGCCTGGGGCTGAGGCTTTCTTT

J: TRBJ2-3
V: TRBV29-1
size: .
D: TRBD2
length: 15
CDR3: CSVVPLARKTDTPYF
DNA: TGCAGCGTTGTCCCACTAGCGCGGAAGACAGATACGCCGTATTTT

J: TRBJ2-5
V: TRBV29-1
size: .
D: .
length: 13
CDR3: CIVADRYQEIQYF
DNA: TGCATTGTTGCCGACAGGTACCAAGAGATCCAGTACTTC

J: TRBJ1-2
V: TRBV12-3/TRBV12-4
size: .
D: .
length: 13
CDR3: CASSFGSYNGYTF
DNA: TGTGCCAGCAGTTTCGGGTCATACAATGGCTACACCTTC

J: TRBJ2-1
V: TRBV6-2/TRBV6-3
size: many
D: TRBD1
length: 15
CDR3: CASGAAGQGVDEQFF
DNA: TGTGCCAGCGGGGCAGCGGGACAGGGGGTCGATGAGCAGTTCTTC

J: TRBJ2-7
V: TRBV11-2
size: many
D: .
length: 14
CDR3: CASSPLTVRNEQYF
DNA: TGTGCCAGCAGCCCCCTCACAGTAAGAAACGAGCAGTACTTC

J: TRBJ1-3
V: TRBV6-1
size: .
D: .
length: 14
CDR3: CASVMHGSGNTIYF
DNA: TGTGCCAGCGTCATGCACGGAAGTGGAAACACCATATATTTT

J: TRBJ2-3
V: TRBV20-1
size: few
D: TRBD2
length: 19
CDR3: CSAIVFVAGEPLSTDTQYF
DNA: TGCAGTGCTATAGTGTTCGTAGCGGGAGAACCTTTAAGCACAGATACGCAGTATTTT

J: TRBJ2-6
V: TRBV4-2
size: few
D: TRBD2
length: 18
CDR3: CASSQEGLAGVGANALTF
DNA: TGTGCCAGCAGCCAAGAGGGACTAGCGGGAGTTGGGGCCAACGCCCTGACTTTC

J: TRBJ2-3
V: TRBV20-1
size: .
D: TRBD1
length: 15
CDR3: CSARTRDRLNQPQYF
DNA: TGCAGTGCTAGAACTCGGGACAGGCTCAATCAGCCCCAGTATTTT

J: TRBJ2-3
V: TRBV6-5
size: .
D: .
length: 13
CDR3: CSSSYSGNQPQYF
DNA: TGTTCTAGCAGTTATAGCGGTAACCAGCCCCAGTATTTT

J: TRBJ2-7
V: TRBV4-2
size: .
D: TRBD2
length: 16
CDR3: CASSQARSSGSYEQHF
DNA: TGTGCTAGCAGCCAAGCTCGGAGTAGCGGGAGTTACGAGCAGCACTTC